The 8 T cell receptor beta chains listed next were all sequenced from one sample in a study of identical twins. TCRdb redid the calling of the 5' RACE reads with MiXCR, one entry per CDR3 protein. Among under 900,000 distinct CDR3 sequences listed, over 9% were seen once. This sample was shared with a second study, whose subject was yellow fever vaccine responses in identical twins.

Sequences were obtained from PBMCs. All receptors come from a woman under 30 in good health.

In its sample, this clonotype was seen a few times. V gene TRBV2 combines with J gene TRBJ2-2; D is unclear. This CDR3 region has 14 residues. Between the trimmed V and J ends, which lost 8 bases and 0 bases, there was a span of 10 bases. Germline CDR1 is SNHLY and CDR2 is FYNNEI. This CDR3 reads CASVNLPNTGELFF. In DNA, the CDR3 is TGTGCCAGCGTGAATCTTCCGAACACCGGGGAGCTGTTTTTT.

This clonotype came up many times. In DNA, the CDR3 is TGTGCCACCAGCAGAGATGGGGTCGACTCCTACAATGAGCAGTTCTTC. It translates to CATSRDGVDSYNEQFF. The V gene is TRBV15, the J gene TRBJ2-1; no clear D. Trimming took off 0 bases at V and 0 bases at J, with 9 bases between the two ends. CDR1 is LNHNV and CDR2 is YYDKDF in the germline V gene (reference sequence). CDR3 length: 16 amino acids.

A note on this clonotype: A junction end diverges from the germline sequence, so it may reflect a read error. The CDR3 bases are TGTGCCAATAGTCCGGGACAGGAAGGGACTGAAGCTTTCTTT. Encoded protein: CANSPGQEGTEAFF. This chain uses TRBV19 with TRBJ1-1, with 8 bases matching TRBD1. There are 14 residues in the CDR3. In germline, CDR1 is LNHDA, CDR2 SQIVND (reference sequence).

This clonotype came up a few times. The chain recombines TRBV20-1 with TRBJ2-7; D perhaps matches TRBD2 (6 bases). V was pared by 3 bases and J by 2 bases, with 17 bases between. The CDR3 loop spans 15 amino acids. The V gene's germline CDR1 is DFQATT and CDR2 SNEGSKA (reference sequence). CDR3 DNA sequence: TGCAGTGCTAGCGGGCCAGCGGGCCCGACCTACGAGCAGTACTTC. Its protein product is CSASGPAGPTYEQYF.

This chain connects TRBV3-1 to TRBJ2-7; D gene unclear. V dropped 0 bases and J dropped 0 bases, with 6 bases sitting between them. The germline CDR1 and CDR2 sequences are LGHDT and YNNKEL (reference sequence). The CDR3 covers 14 residues. CDR3 nucleotides: TGTGCCAGCAGCCAAGACGGAGTCTCCTACGAGCAGTACTTC. As protein: CASSQDGVSYEQYF.

Only a few counts were recorded for this clonotype. This chain joins TRBV6-1 and TRBJ2-1; 11 bases match TRBD1. V lost 5 bases to trimming and J lost 3 bases; unmatched junction nucleotides: 3. The CDR3 has 15 amino acids. The germline V gene encodes CDR1 MNHNS and CDR2 SASEGT. CDR3 protein: CASSRDRGIYNEQFF. Here the CDR3 DNA reads TGTGCCAGCAGTCGGGACAGGGGGATCTACAATGAGCAGTTCTTC.

This sequence joins TRBV18 and TRBJ2-1; TRBD2 matches 7 bases. Per germline, CDR1 KGHSH and CDR2 LQKENI. CDR3 length: 15 amino acids. The V gene end was trimmed by 2 bases and the J gene end by 4 bases; junction bases not matched to a gene: 5. CDR3 residues: CASSPVERGYNEQFF. DNA for the CDR3: TGTGCCAGCTCACCAGTCGAGCGGGGATACAATGAGCAGTTCTTC.

This clonotype has a count of ten or more. The rearrangement uses TRBV25-1 and TRBJ2-5; D remains unclear. The CDR3 spans 12 residues. Trimming left V 4 bases short and J 1 base short, with 4 bases between. CDR1 is MGHDK, CDR2 SYGVNS, per germline. The CDR3 region is CASSGRQETQYF. DNA of the CDR3: TGTGCCAGCAGTGGCCGCCAAGAGACCCAGTACTTC. Based on the CDR3 plus reference TRBV25-1 and TRBJ2-5, the full variable domain is EADIYQTPRYLVIGTGKKITLECSQTMGHDKMYWYQQDPGMELHLIHYSYGVNSTEKGDLSSESTVSRIRTEHFPLTLESARPSHTSQYLCASSGRQETQYFGPGTRLLVL.